This T cell receptor beta chain appears in the sequencing data of a study of blood T cells in healthy people across ages. Findings and limits, study-wide: The study found more naive CD4+ cells and higher diversity in long-lived than aged donors.

The CDR3 length is 15 residues. Trimming shortened V by 2 bases and J by 4 bases, and 11 bases separated the two germline ends. In germline, CDR1 is KGHSH, CDR2 LQKENI. The use of a sample-barcoded 5' primer and a J-beta primer mix characterized a second PCR of about 7 to 12 cycles. TCRdb called the 5' RACE reads again in MiXCR, with one record for every CDR3 protein. The sample records more than 800,000 distinct CDR3 sequences, 25% to 35% being singletons. Comments on this clonotype: Its matching antigen is unknown.

The sequenced material came from blood. This sequence originates from a woman over 75 in good health. The gene calls are TRBV18 and TRBJ2-2; D might be TRBD1 (5 bases). In nucleotides, the CDR3 is TGTGCCAGCTCACCAAGCACAGGAACCACCGGGGAGCTGTTTTTT. This codes for CASSPSTGTTGELFF. Full variable domain (remainder filled in from reference TRBV18 and TRBJ2-2): NAGVMQNPRHLVRRRGQEARLRCSPMKGHSHVYWYRQLPEEGLKFMVYLQKENIIDESGMPKERFSAEFPKEGPSILRIQQVVRGDSAAYFCASSPSTGTTGELFFGEGSRLTVL.